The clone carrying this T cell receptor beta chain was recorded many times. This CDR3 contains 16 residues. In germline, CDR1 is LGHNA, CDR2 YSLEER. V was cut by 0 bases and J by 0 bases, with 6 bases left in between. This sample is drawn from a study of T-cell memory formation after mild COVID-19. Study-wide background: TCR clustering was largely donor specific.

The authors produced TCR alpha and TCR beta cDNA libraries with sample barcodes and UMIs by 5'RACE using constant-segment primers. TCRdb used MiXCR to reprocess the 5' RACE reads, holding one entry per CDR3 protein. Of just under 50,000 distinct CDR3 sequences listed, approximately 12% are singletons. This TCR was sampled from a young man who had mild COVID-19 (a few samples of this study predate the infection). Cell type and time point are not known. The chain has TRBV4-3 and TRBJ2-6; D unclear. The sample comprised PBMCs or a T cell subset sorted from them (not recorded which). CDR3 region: CASSQESASGANVLTF. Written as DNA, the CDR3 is TGCGCCAGCAGCCAAGAGTCCGCCTCTGGGGCCAACGTCCTGACTTTC.